The 7 T cell receptor beta chains below come from one sample, sequenced in a study of beta chain features in type 1 diabetes. The authors reverse transcribed all of the isolated RNA, so sequencing captured expressed TCRB transcripts. Sequencing used immunoSEQ multiplex PCR; TCRdb keeps in-frame clones, though not all of them. Of fewer than 150,000 clones in the sample, 6.5% to 8.5% were seen once. The source material was central memory CD4+ T cells from blood. The receptors shown here come from a woman aged 30 to 39 in good health.

The V gene is TRBV29-1, the J gene TRBJ2-2; D unclear. Germline V gene lookup returns CDR1 SQVTM and CDR2 ANQGSEA. The V and J ends lost 6 bases and 3 bases respectively, with 8 bases between them. CDR3 length: 12 residues. This CDR3 reads CSVVQYTGELFF. The CDR3 DNA follows: TGCAGCGTAGTTCAGTACACCGGGGAGCTGTTTTTT.

This chain connects TRBV29-1 to TRBJ2-5, with 12 bases matching TRBD2. The CDR3 is 14 amino acids. Germline values: CDR1 SQVTM, CDR2 ANQGSEA. Trimming cost V 5 bases and J 10 bases; bases outside gene matches: 11. In DNA form, the CDR3 reads TGCAGCGTTTCGCGGACTAGCGGGACCTCGAACCAGTACTTC. Translated, it gives CSVSRTSGTSNQYF.

This clone came up a few times. The CDR3 protein is CASSLKGGDGYTF. The CDR3 DNA reads TGTGCCAGCAGCTTAAAAGGGGGCGACGGCTACACCTTC. V is TRBV5-6 and J is TRBJ1-2; 7 bases fit TRBD1. CDR3 length: 13 amino acids. With 2 bases clipped from V and 8 bases from J, the junction kept 6 bases outside the gene matches. Germline CDR1 is SGHDT and CDR2 is YYEEEE.

The chain combines TRBV6-5 with TRBJ2-7; TRBD1 matches at 8 bases. There are 15 residues in the CDR3. V gave up 6 bases and J gave up 3 bases; unmatched junction bases: 10. Germline V gene lookup returns CDR1 MNHEY and CDR2 SVGAGI. The CDR3 coding sequence is TGTGCCAGCAGCGCGGGACAGGACAGCTTCTACGAGCAGTACTTC. Encoded protein: CASSAGQDSFYEQYF.

This clone was seen many times. The chain joins TRBV30 to TRBJ2-2, with 7 nucleotides matching TRBD1. The CDR3 has 14 amino acids. Looked up from germline, CDR1 is GTSNPN and CDR2 is SVGIG (reference sequence). The J segment lost 1 base and the V segment lost 8 bases, leaving 7 bases of the junction unmatched. CDR3 region: CAGPGQKNTGELFF. CDR3 nucleotides: TGTGCCGGCCCGGGACAGAAGAACACCGGGGAGCTGTTTTTT.

The chain is built from TRBV11-2 and TRBJ2-2; D gene ambiguous. V was cut by 1 base and J by 6 bases, with 12 bases left in between. The CDR3 spans 15 residues. Looked up from germline, CDR1 is SGHAT and CDR2 is FQNNGV. For the CDR3, the DNA is TGTGCCAGCAGCTTAGGGCCGGTAGAGGCCGGGGAGCTGTTTTTT. The encoded protein is CASSLGPVEAGELFF.

The rearrangement joins TRBV25-1 to TRBJ2-2; 7 bases match TRBD2. The CDR3 length is 14 residues. With 3 bases clipped from V and 5 bases from J, the junction kept 3 bases outside the gene matches. Germline loops: CDR1 MGHDK, CDR2 SYGVNS. The CDR3 here is CASSDSGGTGELFF. Here the CDR3 DNA reads TGTGCCAGCAGTGATTCCGGGGGGACCGGGGAGCTGTTTTTT.